A single sample is the source of the 21 T cell receptor beta chains below, sequenced in a study of cytomegalovirus exposure and HLA in healthy donors (dated by TCRdb to about 2017). The library was produced with the immunoSEQ multiplex PCR assay. For the multiplex PCR, a mixture combining 60 forward primers for TCR Vbeta segments and 13 reverse primers for TCR Jbeta segments was used. Entries here come from immuneACCESS through TCRdb and include only in-frame sequences with V and J called. Some clones fail to appear in such tables; in the studies checked, an unresolved V gene covers under half of the shortfall, and the cause of the remainder is unknown. The sample includes about 160,000 clones, with roughly 80% observed a single time. 0.35% to 0.4% of the sample comes from the top ten. Sequencing input: PBMCs. These receptors all stem from a boy aged 2-9 years in good health and CMV-seronegative.

This clone was detected once. This sequence joins TRBV29-1 and TRBJ2-5; D not resolved. The CDR3 loop spans 14 amino acids. Between the trimmed V and J ends, which lost 0 bases and 0 bases, there was a span of 8 bases. The germline CDR1 and CDR2 sequences are SQVTM and ANQGSEA. CDR3 loop: CSVEDRAYQETQYF. The CDR3, as DNA: TGCAGCGTTGAAGATCGAGCGTACCAAGAGACCCAGTACTTC. Together with reference TRBV29-1 and TRBJ2-5, the CDR3 gives the full variable domain: SAVISQKPSRDICQRGTSLTIQCQVDSQVTMMFWYRQQPGQSLTLIATANQGSEATYESGFVIDKFPISRPNLTFSTLTVSNMSPEDSSIYLCSVEDRAYQETQYFGPGTRLLVL.

The chain carries TRBV4-1 and TRBJ2-3, with TRBD1 as a possible D gene (6 bases). Per germline, CDR1 MGHRA and CDR2 YSYEKL. CDR3 length: 16 residues. The germline V and J ends were trimmed by 6 bases and 2 bases, with 18 bases remaining between them. CDR3: CASRLRQATVTDTQYF. CDR3 coding DNA: TGCGCCAGCAGACTTCGACAGGCGACTGTCACAGATACGCAGTATTTT.

The chain has TRBV7-8 and TRBJ2-7; D ambiguous. Germline loops: CDR1 SGHVS, CDR2 FQNEAQ. This CDR3 is built from 16 residues. V was clipped by 5 bases and J by 3 bases, with 20 bases between them. The CDR3 bases are TGTGCCAGCAGCGCCGCCGGCGGTACTGCCTTCTACGAGCAGTACTTC. Protein product: CASSAAGGTAFYEQYF.

The V call is TRBV6-1, the J call TRBJ1-1, with D possibly being TRBD1 (6 bases). The V gene lost 3 bases and the J gene lost 9 bases, with 14 bases spanning the gap. CDR1 is MNHNS and CDR2 is SASEGT in the germline V gene. The CDR3 is made up of 13 amino acids. In DNA, the CDR3 is TGTGCCAGCAGTGACCTATCGGGGGGGCAAGCTTTCTTT. It is translated as CASSDLSGGQAFF.

This clone is a singleton in its sample. V and J are TRBV28 and TRBJ1-1, with 8 bases aligning to TRBD1. With V trimmed by 3 bases and J by 7 bases, 4 bases remained unmatched. The CDR3 has 13 amino acids. In germline, CDR1 is MDHEN, CDR2 SYDVKM. This CDR3 reads CASSFTDRDEAFF. The DNA of the CDR3 is TGTGCCAGCAGTTTTACGGACAGGGATGAAGCTTTCTTT. The full variable domain, in which reference TRBV28 and TRBJ1-1 provide the parts outside the CDR3, is DVKVTQSSRYLVKRTGEKVFLECVQDMDHENMFWYRQDPGLGLRLIYFSYDVKMKEKGDIPEGYSVSREKKERFSLILESASTNQTSMYLCASSFTDRDEAFFGQGTRLTVV.

This chain joins TRBV5-1 and TRBJ2-5; no definite D call. The end of the DNA fits TRBJ2-7 better, so the J call may be wrong. The CDR3 spans 16 residues. The germline CDR1 and CDR2 sequences are SGHRS and YFSETQ. The CDR3 sequence is CASSFSSSSLLYEQYF. DNA of the CDR3: TGCGCCAGCAGCTTCTCGTCCTCATCCCTTCTCTACGAGCAGTACTTC.

The J gene is TRBJ2-7, the V gene TRBV7-2; unclear D gene. Trimming took 1 base from V and 0 from J, leaving 7 bases between them. The CDR3 consists of 14 residues. CDR1 SGHTA and CDR2 FQGNSA come from the germline V gene. The CDR3 DNA is TGTGCCAGCAGCTTAGACCCGGGCTCCTACGAGCAGTACTTC. Residues: CASSLDPGSYEQYF.

This clone was recorded only once. The gene calls are TRBV9 and TRBJ1-2, with TRBD1 matching over 8 bases. The ends lost 1 base at V and 6 bases at J; junction bases unmatched: 8. The CDR3 loop spans 15 amino acids. Germline-derived CDR1 and CDR2 are SGDLS and YYNGEE. The CDR3 coding sequence is TGTGCCAGCAGCGTAAAAACCGGGACAGGCGATGGCTACACCTTC. This translates into CASSVKTGTGDGYTF.

A single count supports this clone. V is TRBV5-4 and J is TRBJ1-2; 11 bases fit TRBD1. The trim removed 3 bases at V and 8 bases at J, leaving 6 bases unmatched. The CDR3 length is 14 residues. Germline V CDR1 and CDR2: SGHNT, YYREEE (reference sequence). The CDR3 DNA is TGTGCCAGCAGCTCGGACAGGGGGCAGGAAGGCTACACCTTC. It yields the protein CASSSDRGQEGYTF.

The chain carries TRBV19 and TRBJ1-1, with TRBD1 matching 8 bases. Germline V gene lookup returns CDR1 LNHDA and CDR2 SQIVND (reference sequence). The CDR3 has 14 amino acids. V gave up 6 bases and J gave up 1 base; unmatched junction bases: 4. CDR3 nucleotide sequence: TGTGCCAGTAGCGCTGACAGGGGGAACACTGAAGCTTTCTTT. It specifies CASSADRGNTEAFF.

V and J are TRBV12-5 and TRBJ1-4; D is possibly TRBD1 (6 bases). Germline V lookup: CDR1 LGHNT, CDR2 FRNRAP. The CDR3 has 13 amino acids. The ends were cut back, 11 bases at V and 5 bases at J, with 15 bases in the middle. CDR3 loop: CASRTAFNEKLFF. The CDR3 DNA is TGTGCTTCGAGGACAGCTTTCAATGAAAAACTGTTTTTT.

DNA of the CDR3: TGTGCCACCAGCAGATCCAGGGGGCTAGCTGTGACCGGGGAGCTGTTTTTT. It yields the protein CATSRSRGLAVTGELFF. The chain links TRBV15 to TRBJ2-2; 8 nucleotides match TRBD1. The junction had 10 bases not matched to a gene; V was cut back by 2 bases and J by 5 bases. Germline V CDR1 and CDR2: LNHNV, YYDKDF (reference sequence). CDR3 length: 17 residues. Full variable domain (missing parts from reference TRBV15 and TRBJ2-2): DAMVIQNPRYQVTQFGKPVTLSCSQTLNHNVMYWYQQKSSQAPKLLFHYYDKDFNNEADTPDNFQSRRPNTSFCFLDIRSPGLGDTAMYLCATSRSRGLAVTGELFFGEGSRLTVL.

Points on this clone: The same CDR3 also results from other DNA sequences found in this sample. The chain combines TRBV9 with TRBJ2-1; 8 positions match TRBD1. This CDR3 has 15 residues. With 3 bases clipped from V and 0 bases from J, the junction kept 2 bases outside the gene matches. Germline CDR1 and CDR2: SGDLS and YYNGEE. CDR3 sequence (DNA): TGTGCCAGCAGCGCAACAGGGGGCTCCTACAATGAGCAGTTCTTC. Translating it yields CASSATGGSYNEQFF.

This sequence joins TRBV7-6 and TRBJ1-2; 7 nucleotides agree with TRBD1. The V gene's germline CDR1 is SGHVS and CDR2 FNYEAQ. The CDR3 covers 14 residues. J was trimmed by 3 bases and V by 4 bases; bases with no gene match: 5. The CDR3 bases are TGTGCCAGCAGCTCAGGGGGAGCGGACTATGGCTACACCTTC. It specifies CASSSGGADYGYTF.

The genes are TRBV5-1 and TRBJ1-2; D may be TRBD1 (6 bases). The CDR3 is 17 residues long. CDR1 SGHRS and CDR2 YFSETQ come from the germline V gene. The V gene lost 4 bases and the J gene lost 5 bases, with 24 bases spanning the gap. The CDR3 bases are TGCGCCAGCAGCCTAACCCCTTCTTCGACAGGAGCGTATGGCTACACCTTC. Translation: CASSLTPSSTGAYGYTF.

This clone appeared once. The rearrangement joins TRBV7-2 to TRBJ2-3, with TRBD2 matching over 7 bases. The CDR3 is 16 residues long. CDR1 and CDR2 (germline): SGHTA, FQGNSA. The V gene end was trimmed by 3 bases and the J gene end by 0 bases; junction bases not matched to a gene: 6. CDR3 coding DNA: TGTGCCAGCAGCTTTTCTCTAGCGGTTAGCACAGATACGCAGTATTTT. Its protein product is CASSFSLAVSTDTQYF.

DNA for the CDR3: TGTGCCAGCAGCCCCCCGGGTGGAACTGGCTACACCTTC. Its protein is CASSPPGGTGYTF. V gene TRBV4-2 combines with J gene TRBJ1-2; D remains ambiguous. The V end was cut by 4 bases, the J end by 7 bases, with 13 bases between. The CDR3 spans 13 residues. Looked up from germline, CDR1 is LGHNA and CDR2 is YNFKEQ.

On this clone: The sample carries other DNA sequences with the same CDR3. The chain recombines TRBV4-1 with TRBJ2-7, with D perhaps TRBD1 (5 bases). Trimming left V 1 base short and J 5 bases short, with 15 bases between. Germline loops: CDR1 MGHRA, CDR2 YSYEKL. This CDR3 contains 15 residues. The CDR3: CASSQGREELHEQYF. The CDR3 DNA sequence: TGCGCCAGCAGCCAAGGCAGGGAAGAACTCCACGAGCAGTACTTC.

V usage is TRBV2 and J usage is TRBJ2-3, with a possible D match to TRBD2 (6 bases). The CDR3 length is 12 residues. Germline CDR1 reads SNHLY; CDR2 reads FYNNEI. V was clipped by 4 bases and J by 5 bases, with 7 bases between them. The CDR3 spells CASSGLEDTQYF. The CDR3 nucleotides read TGTGCCAGCAGTGGACTAGAAGATACGCAGTATTTT. The variable domain in full, with the rest retrieved from reference TRBV2 and TRBJ2-3, is EPEVTQTPSHQVTQMGQEVILRCVPISNHLYFYWYRQILGQKVEFLVSFYNNEISEKSEIFDDQFSVERPDGSNFTLKIRSTKLEDSAMYFCASSGLEDTQYFGPGTRLTVL.

The chain combines TRBV9 with TRBJ2-3; maybe TRBD2 (6 bases). The CDR3 has 14 residues. Germline CDR1 and CDR2: SGDLS and YYNGEE. V was trimmed by 3 bases and J by 2 bases, leaving 10 bases between them. In nucleotides, the CDR3 is TGTGCCAGCAGCGGCGGGACTTACACAGATACGCAGTATTTT. Encoded protein: CASSGGTYTDTQYF.

This sequence joins TRBV27 and TRBJ1-1; possible D gene TRBD1, 6 bases. This CDR3 has 13 residues. CDR1 and CDR2 from the germline V gene are MNHEY and SMNVEV (reference sequence). V lost 5 bases, J lost 1 base, and 8 bases lay in between. In DNA, the CDR3 is TGTGCCAGCAGTACAGGGTGGAACACTGAAGCTTTCTTT. Its translation is CASSTGWNTEAFF.